This T cell receptor beta chain comes out of a study of cytomegalovirus exposure and HLA in healthy donors. Looking at the study overall: There were around 100 million unique TCR beta sequences, drawn from approximately 180 million T cells, in an earlier analysis.

The PCR had 60 Vbeta and 13 Jbeta primers. TCRdb's table, derived via immunoSEQ multiplex PCR, lists solely in-frame clones and lacks some. Found here are 130,000 or so clones, around 67% of them singletons; the top ten hold approximately 2.1%. The CDR3 runs to 14 residues. CDR1 and CDR2 from the germline V gene are MNHNY and SVGAGI (reference sequence). Deletions cut 2 bases from V and 3 bases from J, with 11 bases between. The sample consisted of PBMCs. The TCR comes from a woman aged 40 to 50 in good health and CMV-seropositive. The chain links TRBV6-6 to TRBJ2-7, with a weak D call TRBD2 (6 bases). DNA for the CDR3: TGTGCCAGCAGTTACGCTAGCGACGACTACGAGCAGTACTTC. This encodes CASSYASDDYEQYF.